The subject of this entry is one T cell receptor (beta chain). The antigen is undetermined. This entry comes from a study of vaccination and CD4 T cells after COVID-19. Overall study: Median draw time for post-COVID samples was approximately 94 days post-diagnosis (range 35 to 161).

Once obtained from cultured CD4+ T cells, the DNA was sequenced using the Oncomine TCR Beta short-read assay. TCRdb ran MiXCR on the PCR reads and lists one entry per CDR3 protein. The top ten clones hold roughly 9.4% of a sample with more than 20,000 distinct CDR3 sequences, 70% of them seen once. This CDR3 is built from 12 residues. CDR1 MDHEN and CDR2 SYDVKM come from the germline V gene. J was trimmed by 10 bases and V by 5 bases; bases with no gene match: 4. As to treatment: 10-day PBMC culture with coronavirus spike peptide pools or control peptides (ViraFEST assay). The sample was CD4+ T cells from blood, cultured in vitro. The V gene is TRBV28, the J gene TRBJ2-1; 8 positions match TRBD2. This clonotype was sampled from a human donor who had recovered from COVID-19. The CDR3 spells CASSGLASEQFF. In nucleotides, the CDR3 is TGTGCCAGCAGTGGACTAGCAAGCGAGCAGTTCTTC.